These 21 T cell receptor beta chains came from one sample sequenced in a study of T cell responses to AZD1222 COVID-19 vaccine (dated by TCRdb to about 2021). This specimen's time point label, per the study, means: about 28 days (+/-7) after the second vaccine dose. The method behind the library was the immunoSEQ multiplex PCR assay. TCRdb mirrors the immuneACCESS table, restricted to in-frame sequences. Some clones are absent from its copies; in checked studies, under half trace to an unresolved V gene, and the reason for the others is unknown. The sample table holds just over 90,000 clones, of which roughly nine tenths were seen once. The ten biggest clones cover under 3% of the sample. The specimen was peripheral blood, collected 28 days after the second AZD1222 dose. Receptors originate from an adult who received the AZD1222 COVID-19 vaccine.

The chain joins TRBV19 to TRBJ1-1, with 7 bases fitting TRBD1. Trimming removed 4 bases from V and 6 bases from J; junction bases left unmatched: 8. The CDR3 runs 14 residues. Germline CDR1 reads LNHDA; CDR2 reads SQIVND (reference sequence). DNA for the CDR3: TGTGCCAGTAGTACCGACAGGGTTCGTTCTGAAGCTTTCTTT. Its translation: CASSTDRVRSEAFF.

CDR3 sequence: CASSLDPTGSQTQYF. In DNA form, the CDR3 reads TGTGCCAGCAGTCTAGATCCGACAGGAAGCCAGACCCAGTACTTC. The chain is built from TRBV27 and TRBJ2-5, with TRBD1 as a possible D gene (6 bases). V was shortened by 5 bases and J by 6 bases, with 19 bases between the two germline ends. This CDR3 contains 15 residues. From germline, CDR1 is MNHEY and CDR2 SMNVEV (reference sequence).

This chain links TRBV25-1 with TRBJ2-5; D perhaps matches TRBD1 (6 bases). The CDR3 loop spans 15 amino acids. V lost 1 base and J lost 9, with 18 bases in between. The germline V gene has CDR1 MGHDK and CDR2 SYGVNS. CDR3 protein: CASSESPQGQHSQYF. In DNA, the CDR3 is TGTGCCAGCAGTGAATCCCCACAGGGCCAGCATTCCCAGTACTTC.

The rearrangement joins TRBV11-2 to TRBJ1-1; 9 nucleotides match TRBD1. V was clipped by 10 bases and J by 1 base; unmatched bases: 13. This CDR3 spans 16 amino acids. Germline V gene sequence: CDR1 SGHAT, CDR2 FQNNGV. CDR3: CATLTGTGPRNTEAFF. The CDR3 DNA follows: TGTGCCACCCTCACCGGGACAGGGCCGCGGAACACTGAAGCTTTCTTT.

This chain joins TRBV30 and TRBJ1-3, with 8 nucleotides matching TRBD1. Losses at the gene ends were 5 bases for V and 3 bases for J; bases not matched to a gene: 6. This CDR3 region has 14 residues. CDR1 and CDR2 from the germline V gene are GTSNPN and SVGIG (reference sequence). CDR3 bases: TGTGCCTGGCGGACAGGGACTTATGGAAACACCATATATTTT. Protein product: CAWRTGTYGNTIYF.

This chain connects TRBV18 to TRBJ1-1; no clear D. V dropped 3 bases and J dropped 2 bases, with 7 bases sitting between them. The CDR3 sequence is 13 residues long. The germline V gene has CDR1 KGHSH and CDR2 LQKENI. The CDR3 nucleotides are TGTGCCAGCTCACCCACACGTAACACTGAAGCTTTCTTT. Its protein product is CASSPTRNTEAFF.

The chain is built from TRBV27 and TRBJ2-7; D may correspond to TRBD1 or TRBD2 (5 bases each). V was shortened by 7 bases and J by 4 bases, with 20 bases between the two germline ends. This CDR3 is 15 amino acids long. Germline values: CDR1 MNHEY, CDR2 SMNVEV (reference sequence). CDR3 in DNA: TGTGCCAGCAAATGGGACCAAAATAACGCATACGAGCAGTACTTC. Its protein product is CASKWDQNNAYEQYF.

The chain combines TRBV28 with TRBJ2-1; TRBD1 is a possible D gene (6 bases). The CDR3 loop spans 14 amino acids. Germline-derived CDR1 and CDR2 are MDHEN and SYDVKM. Trimming took off 5 bases at V and 10 bases at J, with 18 bases between the two ends. CDR3 sequence (DNA): TGTGCCAGCAGTCCTCACCGTCAGGGGCGGGAGCAGTTCTTC. Residues: CASSPHRQGREQFF.

For this clone: Compared with germline, one end of the junction differs, possibly owing to a read error. V usage is TRBV29-1 and J usage is TRBJ1-1, with D maybe TRBD1 (6 bases). Germline lookup yields CDR1 SQVTM and CDR2 ANQGSEA. The CDR3 is made up of 13 amino acids. Here the CDR3 DNA reads TGCAGCGTGGGGCGGGACAAGAACATTGAAGCTTTCTTT. Residues: CSVGRDKNIEAFF.

The chain has TRBV4-1 and TRBJ1-5, with D unresolved. V dropped 1 base and J dropped 1 base, with 11 bases sitting between them. CDR1 and CDR2 (germline): MGHRA, YSYEKL. The length of the CDR3 is 16 residues. The DNA of the CDR3 is TGCGCCAGCAGCCAAGGGCATTCCACGAGCAATCAGCCCCAGCATTTT. Protein product: CASSQGHSTSNQPQHF.

V and J are TRBV3-1 (or the pseudogene TRBV3-2) and TRBJ2-2; 7 nucleotides match TRBD2. The CDR3 extends over 15 amino acids. V lost 4 bases and J lost 2; bases outside the gene matches: 4. Germline V gene data show CDR1 as LGHDT and CDR2 as YNNKEL (reference sequence). CDR3 in DNA: TGTGCCAGCAGCCTCGGACTAGTTAACACCGGGGAGCTGTTTTTT. Translation: CASSLGLVNTGELFF.

The chain carries TRBV28 and TRBJ1-2, with unresolved D. Trimming removed 4 bases from V and 0 bases from J, with 12 bases in between. This CDR3 has 15 amino acids. Germline CDR1 MDHEN, CDR2 SYDVKM. The CDR3 region is CASSSYGPTNYGYTF. CDR3 coding DNA: TGTGCCAGCAGTTCCTACGGGCCGACTAACTATGGCTACACCTTC.

This chain connects TRBV4-3 to TRBJ2-5; 12 nucleotides match TRBD2. The CDR3 has 16 amino acids. With V trimmed by 0 bases and J by 5 bases, 4 bases remained unmatched. The germline CDR1 and CDR2 sequences are LGHNA and YSLEER. As DNA, the CDR3 is TGCGCCAGCAGCCAAGATCCTAGCGGGGGGGCCGAGACCCAGTACTTC. Translating gives CASSQDPSGGAETQYF.

The V gene is TRBV9, the J gene TRBJ2-2, with TRBD1 as a possible D gene (6 bases). The V end lost 4 bases, the J end lost 3 bases, and 19 bases lay between the germline ends. The CDR3 is 17 residues long. The germline CDR1 and CDR2 sequences are SGDLS and YYNGEE. CDR3 amino acids: CASSPQRRTVDTGELFF. The CDR3 DNA follows: TGTGCCAGCAGCCCCCAGAGACGGACAGTCGACACCGGGGAGCTGTTTTTT.

A few counts support this clone. The gene calls are TRBV20-1 and TRBJ2-2; 7 bases align to TRBD2. V shed 3 bases, J shed 2 bases, and the junction held 6 bases outside the gene matches. CDR3 length equals 15 residues. Germline loops: CDR1 DFQATT, CDR2 SNEGSKA (reference sequence). The CDR3 nucleotides read TGCAGTGCTAGTGCCGCGGGGGTAAACACCGGGGAGCTGTTTTTT. It yields the protein CSASAAGVNTGELFF.

This chain uses TRBV7-8 with TRBJ2-2; the D gene is possibly TRBD2 (6 bases). The CDR3 extends over 15 amino acids. Looked up from germline, CDR1 is SGHVS and CDR2 is FQNEAQ. Trimming stripped 9 bases from V and 5 bases from J, with 19 bases between. CDR3 in DNA: TGTGCCAGTCGACCAGGACGGGCGGGGACCGGGGAGCTGTTTTTT. It specifies CASRPGRAGTGELFF. The complete variable domain, with remaining parts taken from reference TRBV7-8 and TRBJ2-2, reads GAGVSQSPRYKVAKRGQDVALRCDPISGHVSLFWYQQALGQGPEFLTYFQNEAQLDKSGLPSDRFFAERPEGSVSTLKIQRTQQEDSAVYLCASRPGRAGTGELFFGEGSRLTVL.

The chain employs TRBV6-2 or TRBV6-3 and TRBJ2-5; D gene uncertain. The germline gives CDR1 MNHEY, CDR2 SVGEGT. The CDR3 has 12 residues. V was pared by 3 bases and J by 7 bases, with 9 bases between. As DNA, the CDR3 is TGTGCCAGCAGTTATTCAGAAGGGACCCAGTACTTC. It yields the protein CASSYSEGTQYF.

This chain uses TRBV9 with TRBJ2-1; 10 nucleotides align to TRBD2. This CDR3 comprises 16 residues. Germline CDR1 reads SGDLS; CDR2 reads YYNGEE. V was clipped by 3 bases and J by 8 bases; unmatched bases: 11. CDR3 DNA sequence: TGTGCCAGCAGCGGGGGTTCTAGCGGGAGAAGGTATGAGCAGTTCTTC. Translation gives CASSGGSSGRRYEQFF.

The V gene is TRBV28, the J gene TRBJ1-2; D gene ambiguous. This CDR3 spans 13 amino acids. Germline values: CDR1 MDHEN, CDR2 SYDVKM. V lost 6 bases, J lost 4 bases, and 12 bases lay in between. The CDR3 nucleotides read TGTGCCAGCAGACCCCCGTGGGGCTATGGCTACACCTTC. Its translation: CASRPPWGYGYTF.

The V and J genes are TRBV7-2 and TRBJ2-1; a possible D gene is TRBD1 (6 bases). This CDR3 region has 13 residues. Trimming cost V 1 base and J 10 bases, with 11 bases left between them. Germline CDR1 SGHTA, CDR2 FQGNSA. The CDR3 sequence: CASSLDLTGEQFF. The CDR3 DNA reads as TGTGCCAGCAGCTTAGACCTAACAGGGGAGCAGTTCTTC.

This clone has just a few counts. J is TRBJ1-5 and V is TRBV6-2 or TRBV6-3; 8 nucleotides line up with TRBD1. Germline CDR1 is MNHEY and CDR2 is SVGEGT. The CDR3 spans 15 residues. V lost 4 bases to trimming and J lost 10 bases; unmatched junction nucleotides: 12. The CDR3 here is CASSSGTGVGSPQHF. The CDR3 coding sequence is TGTGCCAGCAGTTCCGGGACAGGAGTGGGCAGCCCCCAGCATTTT.